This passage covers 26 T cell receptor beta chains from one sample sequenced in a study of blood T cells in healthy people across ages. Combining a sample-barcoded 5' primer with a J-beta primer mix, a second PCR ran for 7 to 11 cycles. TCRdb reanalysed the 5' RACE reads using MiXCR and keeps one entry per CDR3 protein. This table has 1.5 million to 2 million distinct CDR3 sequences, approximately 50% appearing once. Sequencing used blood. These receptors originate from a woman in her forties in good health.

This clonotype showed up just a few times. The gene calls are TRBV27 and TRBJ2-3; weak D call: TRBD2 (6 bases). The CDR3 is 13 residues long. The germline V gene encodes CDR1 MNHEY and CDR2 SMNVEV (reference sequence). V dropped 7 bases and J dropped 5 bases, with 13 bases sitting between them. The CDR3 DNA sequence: TGTGCCAGCAACAGGAGGAGGGAAGATACGCAGTATTTT. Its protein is CASNRRREDTQYF.

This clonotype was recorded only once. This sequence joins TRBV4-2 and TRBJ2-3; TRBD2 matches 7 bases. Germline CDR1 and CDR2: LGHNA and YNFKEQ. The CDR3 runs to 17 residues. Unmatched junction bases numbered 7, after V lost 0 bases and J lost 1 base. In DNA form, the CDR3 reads TGTGCCAGCAGCCAAGATTTTAGCGGGCTGCGCACAGATACGCAGTATTTT. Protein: CASSQDFSGLRTDTQYF.

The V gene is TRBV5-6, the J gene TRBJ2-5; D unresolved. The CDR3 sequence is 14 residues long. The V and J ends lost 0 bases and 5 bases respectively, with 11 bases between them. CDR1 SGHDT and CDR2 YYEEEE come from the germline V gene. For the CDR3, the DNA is TGTGCCAGCAGCTTGGCCCTCCTTCTCGAGACCCAGTACTTC. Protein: CASSLALLLETQYF.

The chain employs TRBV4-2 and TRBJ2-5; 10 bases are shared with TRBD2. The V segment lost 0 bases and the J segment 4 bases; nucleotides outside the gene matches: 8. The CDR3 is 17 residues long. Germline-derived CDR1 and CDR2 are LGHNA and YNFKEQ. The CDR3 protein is CASSQDPGAGGRETQYF. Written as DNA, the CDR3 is TGTGCCAGCAGCCAAGACCCCGGAGCGGGGGGGCGAGAGACCCAGTACTTC.

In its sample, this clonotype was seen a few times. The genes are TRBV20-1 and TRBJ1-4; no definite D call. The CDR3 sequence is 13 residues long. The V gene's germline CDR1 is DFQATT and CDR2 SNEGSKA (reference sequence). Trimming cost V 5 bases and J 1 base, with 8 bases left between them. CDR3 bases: TGCAGTGCTTCAGTGTTAACTAATGAAAAACTGTTTTTT. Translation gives CSASVLTNEKLFF.

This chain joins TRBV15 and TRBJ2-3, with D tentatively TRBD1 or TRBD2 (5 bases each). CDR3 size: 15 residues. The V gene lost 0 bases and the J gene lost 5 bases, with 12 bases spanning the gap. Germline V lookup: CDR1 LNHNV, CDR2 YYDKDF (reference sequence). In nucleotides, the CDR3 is TGTGCCACCAGCAGAGACGGGGCAAAGGTAGATACGCAGTATTTT. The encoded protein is CATSRDGAKVDTQYF.

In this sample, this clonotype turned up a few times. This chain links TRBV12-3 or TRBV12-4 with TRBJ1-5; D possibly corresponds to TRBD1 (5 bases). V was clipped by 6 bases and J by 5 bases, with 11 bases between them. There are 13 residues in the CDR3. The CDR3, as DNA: TGTGCCAGCAGGGCAGGGCTCCATCAGCCCCAGCATTTT. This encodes CASRAGLHQPQHF.

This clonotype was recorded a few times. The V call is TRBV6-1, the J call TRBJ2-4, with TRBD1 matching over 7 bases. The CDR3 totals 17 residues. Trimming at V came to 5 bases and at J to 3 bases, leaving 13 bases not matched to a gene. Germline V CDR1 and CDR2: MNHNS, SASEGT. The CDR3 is CASSTGALKLGKNIQYF. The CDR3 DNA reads TGTGCCAGCAGTACAGGGGCCCTTAAGTTGGGCAAAAACATTCAGTACTTC.

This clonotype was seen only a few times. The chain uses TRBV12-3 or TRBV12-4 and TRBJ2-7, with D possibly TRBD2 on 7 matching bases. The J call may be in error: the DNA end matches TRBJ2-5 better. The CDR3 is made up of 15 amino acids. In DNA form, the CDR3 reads TGTGCCAGCAGTTTAAGGAGGGGGGGCCGGGAGACCCAGTACTTC. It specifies CASSLRRGGRETQYF.

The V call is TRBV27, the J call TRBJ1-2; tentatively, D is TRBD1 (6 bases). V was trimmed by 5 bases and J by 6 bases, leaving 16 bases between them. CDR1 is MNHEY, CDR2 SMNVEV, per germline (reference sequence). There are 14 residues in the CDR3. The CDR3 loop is CASSQQGGGNGYTF. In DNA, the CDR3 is TGTGCCAGCAGTCAACAGGGAGGTGGAAATGGCTACACCTTC.

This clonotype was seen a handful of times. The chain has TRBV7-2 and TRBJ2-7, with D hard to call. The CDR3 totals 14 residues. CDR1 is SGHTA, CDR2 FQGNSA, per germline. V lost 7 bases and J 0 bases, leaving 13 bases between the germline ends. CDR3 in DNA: TGTGCCAGCACCGTCGGCGGATACTCCTACGAGCAGTACTTC. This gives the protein CASTVGGYSYEQYF. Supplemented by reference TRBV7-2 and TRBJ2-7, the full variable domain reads GAGVSQSPSNKVTEKGKDVELRCDPISGHTALYWYRQSLGQGLEFLIYFQGNSAPDKSGLPSDRFSAERTGGSVSTLTIQRTQQEDSAVYLCASTVGGYSYEQYFGPGTRLTVT.

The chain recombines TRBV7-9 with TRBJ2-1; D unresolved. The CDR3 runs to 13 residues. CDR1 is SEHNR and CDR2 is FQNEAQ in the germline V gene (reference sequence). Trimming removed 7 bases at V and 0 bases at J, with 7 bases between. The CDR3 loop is CASTLYSYNEQFF. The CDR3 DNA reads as TGTGCCAGCACTCTCTACTCCTACAATGAGCAGTTCTTC. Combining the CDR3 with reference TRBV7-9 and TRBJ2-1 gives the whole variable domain DTGVSQNPRHKITKRGQNVTFRCDPISEHNRLYWYRQTLGQGPEFLTYFQNEAQLEKSRLLSDRFSAERPKGSFSTLEIQRTEQGDSAMYLCASTLYSYNEQFFGPGTRLTVL.

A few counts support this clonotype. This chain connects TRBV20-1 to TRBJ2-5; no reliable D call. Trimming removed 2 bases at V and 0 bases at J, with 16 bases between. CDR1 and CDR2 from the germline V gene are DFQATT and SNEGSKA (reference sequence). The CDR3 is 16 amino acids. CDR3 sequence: CSARRLPFEYQETQYF. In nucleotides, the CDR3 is TGCAGTGCTAGAAGGTTACCATTCGAGTACCAAGAGACCCAGTACTTC.

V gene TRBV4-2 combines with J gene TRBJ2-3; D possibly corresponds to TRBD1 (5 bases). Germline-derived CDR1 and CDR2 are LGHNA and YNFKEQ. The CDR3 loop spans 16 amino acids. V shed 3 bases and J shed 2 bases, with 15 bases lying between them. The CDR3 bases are TGTGCCAGCAGCCACCCAGACAGTCAACCCACAGATACGCAGTATTTT. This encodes CASSHPDSQPTDTQYF.

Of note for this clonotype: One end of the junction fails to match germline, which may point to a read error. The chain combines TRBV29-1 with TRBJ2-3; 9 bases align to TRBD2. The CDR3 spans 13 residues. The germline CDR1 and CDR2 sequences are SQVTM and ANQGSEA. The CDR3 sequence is CSVAGGPTGTQYF. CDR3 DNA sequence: TGCAGCGTGGCGGGGGGGCCCACAGGTACGCAGTATTTT.

CDR3 loop: CASARGLSEREQFF. DNA of the CDR3: TGTGCCTCGGCAAGGGGACTTAGCGAACGTGAGCAGTTCTTC. The chain couples TRBV18 to TRBJ2-1, with a weak D call TRBD2 (6 bases). The CDR3 extends over 14 amino acids. The germline V gene encodes CDR1 KGHSH and CDR2 LQKENI. Trimming left V 11 bases short and J 9 bases short, with 23 bases between.

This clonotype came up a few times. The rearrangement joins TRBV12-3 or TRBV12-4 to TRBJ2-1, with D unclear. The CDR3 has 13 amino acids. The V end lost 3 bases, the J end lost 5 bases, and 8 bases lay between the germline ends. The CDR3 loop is CASSFQRHNEQFF. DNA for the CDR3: TGTGCCAGCAGTTTTCAAAGGCACAATGAGCAGTTCTTC.

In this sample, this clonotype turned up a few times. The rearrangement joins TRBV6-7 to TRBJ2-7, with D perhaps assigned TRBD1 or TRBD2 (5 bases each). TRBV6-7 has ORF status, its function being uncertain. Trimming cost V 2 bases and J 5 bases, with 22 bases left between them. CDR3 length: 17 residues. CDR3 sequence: CASSYPGSYRIGDEQYF. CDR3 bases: TGTGCCAGCAGTTACCCGGGGTCCTATAGAATAGGGGACGAGCAGTACTTC.

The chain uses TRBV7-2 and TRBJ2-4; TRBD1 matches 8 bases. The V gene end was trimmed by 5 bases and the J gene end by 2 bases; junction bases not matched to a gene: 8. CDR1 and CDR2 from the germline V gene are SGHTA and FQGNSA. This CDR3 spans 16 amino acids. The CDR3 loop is CASSLGQGLTKNIQYF. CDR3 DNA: TGTGCCAGCAGCCTAGGACAGGGTTTAACCAAAAACATTCAGTACTTC.

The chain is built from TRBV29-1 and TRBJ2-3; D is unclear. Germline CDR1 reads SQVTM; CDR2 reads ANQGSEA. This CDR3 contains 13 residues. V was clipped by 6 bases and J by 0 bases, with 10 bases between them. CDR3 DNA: TGCAGCGTCAGTGGCCTGAGCACAGATACGCAGTATTTT. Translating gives CSVSGLSTDTQYF.

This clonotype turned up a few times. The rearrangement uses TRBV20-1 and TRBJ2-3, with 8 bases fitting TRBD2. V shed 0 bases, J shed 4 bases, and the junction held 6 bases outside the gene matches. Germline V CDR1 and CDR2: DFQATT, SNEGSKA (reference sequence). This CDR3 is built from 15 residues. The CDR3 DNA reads TGCAGTGCTAGAGATCCGGGGGGGGTTTCAGATACGCAGTATTTT. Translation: CSARDPGGVSDTQYF.

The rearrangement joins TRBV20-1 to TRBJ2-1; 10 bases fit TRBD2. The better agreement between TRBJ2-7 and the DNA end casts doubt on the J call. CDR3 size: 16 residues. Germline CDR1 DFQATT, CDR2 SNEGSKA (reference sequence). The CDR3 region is CSALLAGPSSYNEQYF. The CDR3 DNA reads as TGCAGTGCTTTACTAGCGGGACCAAGCTCCTACAATGAGCAGTACTTC.

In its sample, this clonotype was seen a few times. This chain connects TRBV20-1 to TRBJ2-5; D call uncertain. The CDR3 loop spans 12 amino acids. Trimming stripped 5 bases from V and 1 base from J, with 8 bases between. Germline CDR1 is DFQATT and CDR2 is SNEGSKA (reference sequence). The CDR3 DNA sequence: TGCAGTGCTCCTACCCGCCAAGAGACCCAGTACTTC. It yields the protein CSAPTRQETQYF.

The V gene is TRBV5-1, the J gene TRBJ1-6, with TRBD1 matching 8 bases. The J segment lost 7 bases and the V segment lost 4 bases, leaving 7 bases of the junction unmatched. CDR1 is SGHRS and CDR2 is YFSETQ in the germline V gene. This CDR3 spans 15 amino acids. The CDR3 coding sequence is TGCGCCAGCAGCAAGACAGGGGTAGACAATTCACCCCTCCACTTT. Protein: CASSKTGVDNSPLHF.

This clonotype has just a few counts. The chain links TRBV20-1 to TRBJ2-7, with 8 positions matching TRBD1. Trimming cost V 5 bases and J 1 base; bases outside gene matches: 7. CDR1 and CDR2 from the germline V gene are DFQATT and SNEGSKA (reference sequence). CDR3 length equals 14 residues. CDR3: CSARRQGISYEQYF. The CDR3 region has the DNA TGCAGTGCTCGACGACAGGGGATTTCCTACGAGCAGTACTTC.

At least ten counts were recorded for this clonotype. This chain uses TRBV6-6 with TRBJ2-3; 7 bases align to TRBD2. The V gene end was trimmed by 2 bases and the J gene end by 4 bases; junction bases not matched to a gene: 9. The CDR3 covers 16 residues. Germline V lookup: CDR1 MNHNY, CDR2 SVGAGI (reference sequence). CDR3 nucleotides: TGTGCCAGCAGTTACCAGGCGGCGGGGGTGTCAGATACGCAGTATTTT. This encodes CASSYQAAGVSDTQYF.